These T cell receptor beta chains were read from a single sample in a study of cytomegalovirus exposure and HLA in healthy donors. TCRdb's table, derived via immunoSEQ multiplex PCR, lists solely in-frame clones and lacks some. In the table there are 200,000 to 250,000 clones, approximately 80% of which are singletons. The specimen was PBMCs. These receptors all stem from a man aged 25-40 years in good health and CMV-seronegative. Each CDR3 is given with its conserved first and last residue. The D gene is left open where the match is weak. Expanded clones get a size class; other rows say once, few or many, or leave the size out.

j_call: TRBJ1-5; d_call: TRBD1; v_call: TRBV27; clone_size: NA; cdr3_nt: TGTGCCAGCAGTTTCGATGGACAGGGCCGCCAGCCCCAGCATTTT; cdr3_aa: CASSFDGQGRQPQHF
j_call: TRBJ1-2; d_call: NA; v_call: TRBV15; clone_size: once; cdr3_nt: TGTGCCACCAGCAGAACCCGGGAAAGTCTCTACGGCTACACCTTC; cdr3_aa: CATSRTRESLYGYTF
j_call: TRBJ2-3; d_call: TRBD2; v_call: TRBV5-6; clone_size: NA; cdr3_nt: TGTGCCAGCAGCATCCTTAGCGGGGGAAGCACAGATACGCAGTATTTT; cdr3_aa: CASSILSGGSTDTQYF
j_call: TRBJ2-6; d_call: NA; v_call: TRBV11-2; clone_size: once; cdr3_nt: TGTGCCAGCAGCTCACGCGTTACAGGGTCTGGGGCCAGCGTCCTGACTTTC; cdr3_aa: CASSSRVTGSGASVLTF
j_call: TRBJ2-2; d_call: NA; v_call: TRBV28; clone_size: NA; cdr3_nt: TGTGCCAGCAGTTCCCTGACAGGTTCGAACACCGGGGAGCTGTTTTTT; cdr3_aa: CASSSLTGSNTGELFF
j_call: TRBJ1-5; d_call: NA; v_call: TRBV2; clone_size: NA; cdr3_nt: TGTGCCAGCAGTTCAACCAGAGGGCCCCAGCATTTT; cdr3_aa: CASSSTRGPQHF
j_call: TRBJ2-2; d_call: NA; v_call: TRBV28; clone_size: NA; cdr3_nt: TGTGCCACCGAACAGGAGAACACCGGGGAGCTGTTTTTT; cdr3_aa: CATEQENTGELFF
j_call: TRBJ2-7; d_call: TRBD2; v_call: TRBV4-2; clone_size: NA; cdr3_nt: TGTGCCAGCAGCCAAGAACTAGCGGGGGTCTACGAGCAGTACTTC; cdr3_aa: CASSQELAGVYEQYF
j_call: TRBJ2-7; d_call: TRBD1; v_call: TRBV7-9; clone_size: NA; cdr3_nt: TGTGCCAGCAGCAGCCGACAGGGGTCAAGGAACGAGCAGTACTTC; cdr3_aa: CASSSRQGSRNEQYF
j_call: TRBJ2-2; d_call: NA; v_call: TRBV7-3; clone_size: NA; cdr3_nt: TGTGCCAGCAGCGCCGCACAGCCCGGGGAGCTGTTTTTT; cdr3_aa: CASSAAQPGELFF
j_call: TRBJ2-1; d_call: TRBD2; v_call: TRBV7-8; clone_size: NA; cdr3_nt: TGTGCCAGCAGCTTAGGGGGGGGTATCTACAATGAGCAGTTCTTC; cdr3_aa: CASSLGGGIYNEQFF
j_call: TRBJ1-2; d_call: NA; v_call: TRBV28; clone_size: NA; cdr3_nt: TGTGCCATCCTCCTCCAGGGAGGGTATGGCTACACCTTC; cdr3_aa: CAILLQGGYGYTF
j_call: TRBJ2-2; d_call: NA; v_call: TRBV28; clone_size: few; cdr3_nt: TGTGCCAGCAGTTTCTCCCAGTGGGGGGGCCCGAGCACCGGGGAGCTGTTTTTT; cdr3_aa: CASSFSQWGGPSTGELFF
j_call: TRBJ1-2; d_call: NA; v_call: TRBV19; clone_size: NA; cdr3_nt: TGTGCCAGTAGTATAGATCGGCGGGGTTTGTCCCATGTCGGCTACACCTTC; cdr3_aa: CASSIDRRGLSHVGYTF
j_call: TRBJ2-7; d_call: TRBD1; v_call: TRBV6-5; clone_size: NA; cdr3_nt: TGTGCCAGCAACACAGGGGGCGCCGAGCAGTACTTC; cdr3_aa: CASNTGGAEQYF
j_call: TRBJ2-7; d_call: NA; v_call: TRBV28; clone_size: NA; cdr3_nt: TGTGCCAGCAGTTATCTGACAGGTTTCGAGCAGTACTTC; cdr3_aa: CASSYLTGFEQYF
j_call: TRBJ2-5; d_call: NA; v_call: TRBV4-3; clone_size: NA; cdr3_nt: TGCGCCAGCAGCCAAGACCGTTCGGACTCGGTTGTTTTGCCCCAGTACTTC; cdr3_aa: CASSQDRSDSVVLPQYF
j_call: TRBJ2-2; d_call: TRBD1; v_call: TRBV6-5; clone_size: NA; cdr3_nt: TGTGCCAGCAGCCCCGAGGGGGCTCGGACCGGGGAGCTGTTTTTT; cdr3_aa: CASSPEGARTGELFF
j_call: TRBJ1-2; d_call: TRBD1; v_call: TRBV27; clone_size: NA; cdr3_nt: TGTGCCAGCAGCTCCTCCGGGACAGTATTCGTAGATGGCTACACCTTC; cdr3_aa: CASSSSGTVFVDGYTF
j_call: TRBJ2-1; d_call: NA; v_call: TRBV4-2; clone_size: NA; cdr3_nt: TGTGCCAGCAGCCAACCCCCGGGCTACAATGAGCAGTTCTTC; cdr3_aa: CASSQPPGYNEQFF
j_call: TRBJ1-1; d_call: NA; v_call: TRBV7-3; clone_size: NA; cdr3_nt: TGTGCCAGCAGCTTAAGCCTGCACGGGGGTGAAGCTTTCTTT; cdr3_aa: CASSLSLHGGEAFF
j_call: TRBJ1-2; d_call: TRBD1; v_call: TRBV29-1; clone_size: NA; cdr3_nt: TGCAGCGTTGAAAGTCTTCGGACAGGGGGATCGGGCTACACCTTC; cdr3_aa: CSVESLRTGGSGYTF
j_call: TRBJ1-1; d_call: NA; v_call: TRBV2; clone_size: NA; cdr3_nt: TGTGCCAGCAGTGATACAGGGCTGCGAAGGGCCCGGGTCGACACTGAAGCTTTCTTT; cdr3_aa: CASSDTGLRRARVDTEAFF
j_call: TRBJ2-1; d_call: NA; v_call: TRBV4-1; clone_size: NA; cdr3_nt: TGCGCCAGCAGCCAAAGCCTTTTCTACAATGAGCAGTTCTTC; cdr3_aa: CASSQSLFYNEQFF
j_call: TRBJ1-2; d_call: NA; v_call: TRBV29-1; clone_size: NA; cdr3_nt: TGCAGCGTTGGTCGACAGGCTGATCGTGGCTACACCTTC; cdr3_aa: CSVGRQADRGYTF
j_call: TRBJ2-1; d_call: TRBD2; v_call: TRBV6-5; clone_size: few; cdr3_nt: TGTGCCAGCACTCCAGGGACTAGCTCCTACAATGAGCAGTTCTTC; cdr3_aa: CASTPGTSSYNEQFF
j_call: TRBJ2-3; d_call: TRBD1; v_call: TRBV4-3; clone_size: NA; cdr3_nt: TGCGCCAGCAGCGAACAGGGGGCATCTGTGGATACGCAGTATTTT; cdr3_aa: CASSEQGASVDTQYF
j_call: TRBJ1-2; d_call: NA; v_call: TRBV27; clone_size: NA; cdr3_nt: TGTGCCAGCAGTTTTGGGCAGGGGATGTATGGCTACACCTTC; cdr3_aa: CASSFGQGMYGYTF
j_call: TRBJ1-1; d_call: NA; v_call: TRBV4-3; clone_size: NA; cdr3_nt: TGCGCCAGCAGCCGCCTTACAGGGACAAACACTGAAGCTTTCTTT; cdr3_aa: CASSRLTGTNTEAFF
j_call: TRBJ1-4; d_call: NA; v_call: TRBV15; clone_size: NA; cdr3_nt: TGTGCCACCAGTCCCAGGGTCCTCGTTAATGAAAAACTGTTTTTT; cdr3_aa: CATSPRVLVNEKLFF
j_call: TRBJ2-3; d_call: TRBD2; v_call: TRBV5-1; clone_size: NA; cdr3_nt: TGCGCCAGCAGCTTGGAGCGGGGGACAGATACGCAGTATTTT; cdr3_aa: CASSLERGTDTQYF
j_call: TRBJ2-5; d_call: NA; v_call: TRBV4-1; clone_size: NA; cdr3_nt: TGCGCCAGCAGCCAAGATTCGGCCAGGGGCCAAGAGACCCAGTACTTC; cdr3_aa: CASSQDSARGQETQYF
j_call: TRBJ2-1; d_call: NA; v_call: TRBV19; clone_size: NA; cdr3_nt: TGTGCCAGTAGTCCTAGCTTCTCCTACAATGAGCAGTTCTTC; cdr3_aa: CASSPSFSYNEQFF
j_call: TRBJ2-7; d_call: NA; v_call: TRBV5-5; clone_size: NA; cdr3_nt: TGTGCCAGCAGCCCCGGACAGCCGACCTACGAGCAGTACTTC; cdr3_aa: CASSPGQPTYEQYF
j_call: TRBJ2-3; d_call: NA; v_call: TRBV7-9; clone_size: NA; cdr3_nt: TGTTCCAGCAGCTTTTCGGATACGCAGTATTTT; cdr3_aa: CSSSFSDTQYF
j_call: TRBJ1-6; d_call: NA; v_call: TRBV9; clone_size: NA; cdr3_nt: TGTGCCAGCAGCTCAACAGTGAATTATAATTCACCCCTCCACTTT; cdr3_aa: CASSSTVNYNSPLHF
j_call: TRBJ2-2; d_call: TRBD2; v_call: TRBV27; clone_size: NA; cdr3_nt: TGTGCCAGCAGTCAGGGACTAGCGGGATACACCGGGGAGCTGTTTTTT; cdr3_aa: CASSQGLAGYTGELFF
j_call: TRBJ1-2; d_call: NA; v_call: TRBV5-6; clone_size: NA; cdr3_nt: TGTGCCAGCAGCGAAGCGGGAGGCTTTAACTATGGCTACACCTTC; cdr3_aa: CASSEAGGFNYGYTF
j_call: TRBJ2-7; d_call: NA; v_call: TRBV5-4; clone_size: NA; cdr3_nt: TGTGCCAGCAGCTTGGACAGAACCTACGAGCAGTACTTC; cdr3_aa: CASSLDRTYEQYF
j_call: TRBJ2-3; d_call: NA; v_call: TRBV4-1; clone_size: NA; cdr3_nt: TGCGCCAGCTCCAACTGGGCAGGGACAGATACGCAGTATTTT; cdr3_aa: CASSNWAGTDTQYF
j_call: TRBJ2-7; d_call: TRBD1; v_call: TRBV15; clone_size: NA; cdr3_nt: TGTGCCACCAGCTACCGGGACAGGAAGCTCGAGCAGTACTTC; cdr3_aa: CATSYRDRKLEQYF
j_call: TRBJ1-5; d_call: NA; v_call: TRBV7-2; clone_size: NA; cdr3_nt: TGTGCCAGCAGCTTTAGTCGGGATCAGCCCCAGCATTTT; cdr3_aa: CASSFSRDQPQHF
j_call: TRBJ2-1; d_call: TRBD1; v_call: TRBV6-4; clone_size: NA; cdr3_nt: TGTGCCAGCAGTCTCCAATCCGGGACAGGGCACGCTATTGGCGAGCAGTTCTTC; cdr3_aa: CASSLQSGTGHAIGEQFF
j_call: TRBJ1-5; d_call: TRBD1; v_call: TRBV19; clone_size: once; cdr3_nt: TGTGCCAGTAGTCGGACAGGGGACGGCAATCAGCCCCAGCATTTT; cdr3_aa: CASSRTGDGNQPQHF
j_call: TRBJ2-7; d_call: NA; v_call: TRBV7-9; clone_size: NA; cdr3_nt: TGTGCCACCTCTGGAGGGCCGTCCTACGAGCAGTACTTC; cdr3_aa: CATSGGPSYEQYF
j_call: TRBJ2-3; d_call: TRBD2; v_call: TRBV5-1; clone_size: NA; cdr3_nt: TGCGCCAGCAGAGCGGGGAGCACAGATACGCAGTATTTT; cdr3_aa: CASRAGSTDTQYF
j_call: TRBJ1-6; d_call: TRBD1; v_call: TRBV5-1; clone_size: NA; cdr3_nt: TGCGCCAGCAGGAATAGGACAGGGACCAGCTCCTATAATTCACCCCTCCACTTT; cdr3_aa: CASRNRTGTSSYNSPLHF
j_call: TRBJ1-5; d_call: NA; v_call: TRBV19; clone_size: NA; cdr3_nt: TGTGCCAGTACCATCGGGATAAGCAATCAGCCCCAGCATTTT; cdr3_aa: CASTIGISNQPQHF
j_call: TRBJ2-5; d_call: TRBD1; v_call: TRBV4-3; clone_size: few; cdr3_nt: TGCGCCAGCAGCCAAGATGGACAGGAAAGAAAGACCCAGTACTTC; cdr3_aa: CASSQDGQERKTQYF
j_call: TRBJ2-7; d_call: TRBD2; v_call: TRBV4-3; clone_size: few; cdr3_nt: TGCGCCAGCAGCCAAGACACAGCGCTAGCGGGGTCCTACGAGCAGTACTTC; cdr3_aa: CASSQDTALAGSYEQYF
j_call: TRBJ2-2; d_call: TRBD2; v_call: TRBV19; clone_size: NA; cdr3_nt: TGTGCCAGTAGTATTCTCTCGGGGAGGGGCGCGGTCGGGGAGCTGTTTTTT; cdr3_aa: CASSILSGRGAVGELFF
j_call: TRBJ2-7; d_call: NA; v_call: TRBV5-1; clone_size: few; cdr3_nt: TGCGCCAGCAGCTTGAGCCAATACGAGCAGTACTTC; cdr3_aa: CASSLSQYEQYF
j_call: TRBJ1-2; d_call: TRBD1; v_call: TRBV4-1; clone_size: NA; cdr3_nt: TGCGCCAGCAGCCAAGAAGGTAGGGGGCGCGTCTATGGCTACACCTTC; cdr3_aa: CASSQEGRGRVYGYTF